This TCR beta chain was retrieved from a study of CD8+ T cells in alopecia areata. Study-wide background: Patients took tofacitinib for 6 to 18 months, followed by 6 drug-free months.

Treatment of the sample: oral pan-JAK inhibitor, 5-10 mg twice daily. From alopecia areata patients, lesional scalp punch biopsies and peripheral blood were collected. As the sequencing template, cDNA was produced by extracting RNA and reverse transcribing it. Data came from immunoSEQ multiplex PCR; TCRdb stores just in-frame clones and leaves some out. The sample holds 110,000 or so clones, 56% seen once. General study results and limits: Especially in alopecia totalis/universalis, lesional scalp showed greater clonality than normal scalp did. Having one nonresponder leaves uncertain how baseline CD8+ expansion relates to response.

Germline loops: CDR1 MNHEY, CDR2 SVGAGI. This CDR3 region has 11 residues. Trimming left V 6 bases short and J 14 bases short, with 11 bases between. There are a few counts of this clone. Its target is not known. This material consisted of CD4+ T cells sorted from blood, taken at week 24, from a patient treated with tofacitinib. This chain joins TRBV6-5 and TRBJ1-6; D uncertain. The receptor comes from a human donor with alopecia areata. DNA of the CDR3: TGTGCCAGCAGCCATTACAGCTCCCTCCACTTT. It translates to CASSHYSSLHF.